This TCR beta chain appears in the sequencing data of a study of cytomegalovirus exposure and HLA in healthy donors. Study conclusions and caveats: Listed as cytomegalovirus-associated were 150 or so TCR beta chains. As was reported, the classifier diagnosed cytomegalovirus status with high specificity and sensitivity. The CMV antigen specificity of a few CMV-associated chains was confirmed through in vitro analysis.

This clone was seen a few times. What it binds is not known. Germline V gene lookup returns CDR1 LNHDA and CDR2 SQIVND (reference sequence). This CDR3 has 15 residues. Losses at the gene ends were 5 bases for V and 5 bases for J; bases not matched to a gene: 8. Libraries were prepared by immunoSEQ multiplex PCR; TCRdb keeps only in-frame clonotypes and omits some of them. The table records fewer than 100,000 clones, about 94% of them present only once. The validation cohort, a group of around 120 subjects, included the donors and was separate from the approximately 680-subject first cohort. This clonotype was obtained from a young woman in good health and CMV-seronegative. This chain links TRBV19 with TRBJ1-1, with TRBD1 matching 10 bases. Sequenced material: PBMCs. The CDR3 DNA reads TGTGCCAGTAGTTCCTACGGACAGGGGGGGACTGAAGCTTTCTTT. This codes for CASSSYGQGGTEAFF.